This paragraph reports one TCR beta chain. Its specificity is not known. The data originate from a study of a mutant IDH1 vaccine in newly diagnosed glioma. Study overall: The sex distribution of treated patients was roughly 62% male and about 38% female, with a mean age of approximately 40 years. Beforehand, treatment had been radiotherapy, temozolomide, or both; the majority received both. It was at week 35 that visit V12 occurred, and at week 47 that visit V13 did.

TCRdb keeps only in-frame clones here, not all; method: immunoSEQ multiplex PCR. The sample comprises about 58,000 clones, around 81% of which are singletons, and roughly 5.3% rests with the top ten. The sample's time point: week 35, safety follow-up. What each vaccine dose contained was 300 ug of mutant IDH1 20-mer peptide, accompanied by topical imiquimod. Weeks 1, 3, 5, 7, 11, 15, 19 and 23 were when patients received their eight vaccinations. V gave up 4 bases and J gave up 8 bases, with 17 bases separating them. The CDR3 runs to 14 residues. The V gene's germline CDR1 is MRHNA and CDR2 SNTAGT. The clonotype comes from a middle-aged man with glioma. Source: PBMCs, taken from a glioma patient whose treatment included an IDH1 peptide vaccine. The V and J genes are TRBV6-4 and TRBJ1-2; D uncertain. CDR3 DNA: TGTGCCAGCAGTGCTAGTCCGGTGCCGTCGGGCTACACCTTC. Protein product: CASSASPVPSGYTF.